A single sample is the source of the 15 T cell receptor beta chains below, sequenced in a study of blood T cell repertoires in COVID-19. Profiling relied on immunoSEQ multiplex PCR, and the TCRdb table lists in-frame clones only, not all of them. The sample consists of 310,000 or so clones, approximately 86% of them appearing once. The sample comprised peripheral blood. The receptors here all came from a man aged 25 to 45 with COVID-19, enrolled during active disease.

The chain combines TRBV4-2 with TRBJ2-7, with 7 bases aligning to TRBD2. This CDR3 spans 15 amino acids. In germline, CDR1 is LGHNA, CDR2 YNFKEQ. V shed 1 base and J 4 bases; nucleotides not matched to a gene: 7. CDR3 coding DNA: TGTGCCAGCAGCCAAGGTCCGGGGGGTTATTACGAGCAGTACTTC. Its protein product is CASSQGPGGYYEQYF.

V and J are TRBV5-1 and TRBJ2-6; 7 bases map to TRBD1. There are 15 residues in the CDR3. V dropped 3 bases and J dropped 2; count of bases not matched to a gene: 2. Germline CDR1 and CDR2: SGHRS and YFSETQ. This chain's CDR3 is CASSYGTAGANVLTF. The CDR3 DNA is TGCGCCAGCAGCTACGGGACAGCTGGGGCCAACGTCCTGACTTTC.

V and J are TRBV24-1 and TRBJ2-7; 10 bases agree with TRBD1. Looked up from germline, CDR1 is KGHDR and CDR2 is SFDVKD. The CDR3 covers 16 residues. V gave up 1 base and J gave up 3 bases; unmatched junction bases: 5. The CDR3 reads CATSDLETGGNYEQYF. The CDR3 DNA sequence: TGTGCCACCAGTGATTTAGAGACAGGGGGCAACTACGAGCAGTACTTC.

This chain joins TRBV6-6 and TRBJ2-7, with 8 bases that match TRBD1. With 4 bases clipped from V and 5 bases from J, the junction kept 10 bases outside the gene matches. CDR3 length equals 15 residues. Germline loops: CDR1 MNHNY, CDR2 SVGAGI (reference sequence). The CDR3: CASSSFAGGQNEQYF. DNA of the CDR3: TGTGCCAGCAGTTCTTTCGCAGGGGGCCAGAACGAGCAGTACTTC.

The chain is built from TRBV9 and TRBJ2-3, with D possibly TRBD1 on 5 matching bases. Trimming took 6 bases from V and 1 from J, leaving 12 bases between them. Germline V gives CDR1 SGDLS, CDR2 YYNGEE. The CDR3 spans 14 residues. Here the CDR3 DNA reads TGTGCCAGCAATCCCCTAGGGGGCACAGATACGCAGTATTTT. Its translation is CASNPLGGTDTQYF.

The V and J genes are TRBV4-1 and TRBJ2-1; TRBD2 matches at 13 bases. The germline V gene has CDR1 MGHRA and CDR2 YSYEKL. This CDR3 comprises 17 residues. The J segment lost 4 bases and the V segment lost 3 bases, leaving 6 bases of the junction unmatched. CDR3: CASSHFRTSGSYNEQFF. The CDR3, as DNA: TGCGCCAGCAGCCATTTCCGGACTAGCGGGAGTTACAATGAGCAGTTCTTC.

This clone was seen a handful of times. V is TRBV18 and J is TRBJ1-2; 9 positions match TRBD1. V dropped 3 bases and J dropped 0; count of bases not matched to a gene: 2. Germline CDR1 KGHSH, CDR2 LQKENI. This CDR3 is 15 amino acids long. CDR3 protein: CASSPWDRANYGYTF. CDR3 in DNA: TGTGCCAGCTCACCCTGGGACAGGGCTAACTATGGCTACACCTTC.

This clone was observed a single time. The CDR3 sequence: CASSQELTSGRTQNIQYF. CDR3 DNA: TGCGCCAGCAGCCAAGAGCTCACTAGCGGGAGGACCCAAAACATTCAGTACTTC. V gene TRBV4-1 combines with J gene TRBJ2-4, with 12 positions matching TRBD2. Germline V CDR1 and CDR2: MGHRA, YSYEKL. The CDR3 length is 18 residues. The V gene end was trimmed by 0 bases and the J gene end by 5 bases; junction bases not matched to a gene: 8.

V and J are TRBV11-2 and TRBJ2-2; 10 bases agree with TRBD1. V lost 1 base and J lost 6; bases outside the gene matches: 2. The CDR3 extends over 15 amino acids. Germline V gene data show CDR1 as SGHAT and CDR2 as FQNNGV. The CDR3 region has the DNA TGTGCCAGCAGCTTAGTTGGGACAGGGGCCGGGGAGCTGTTTTTT. It codes for CASSLVGTGAGELFF.

J is TRBJ2-3 and V is TRBV5-1; perhaps TRBD2 as D (6 bases). CDR3 length: 18 residues. Germline CDR1 reads SGHRS; CDR2 reads YFSETQ. Trimming cost V 3 bases and J 0 bases, with 20 bases left between them. The CDR3 region is CASSSGGYTYLSTDTQYF. CDR3 DNA: TGCGCCAGCAGCTCTGGAGGGTACACCTATTTAAGCACAGATACGCAGTATTTT.

The chain uses TRBV10-3 and TRBJ2-5; 9 positions agree with TRBD2. Germline trimming cut 5 bases from V and 1 base from J; bases unmatched to any gene: 8. CDR1 ENHRY and CDR2 SYGVKD come from the germline V gene. The CDR3 is 16 amino acids. The CDR3 nucleotides read TGTGCCATCAGTACCACCAGCGGGAGGCCCCAAGAGACCCAGTACTTC. Encoded protein: CAISTTSGRPQETQYF.

The gene calls are TRBV28 and TRBJ2-2; 8 bases are shared with TRBD1. The junction had 6 bases not matched to a gene; V was cut back by 3 bases and J by 0 bases. This CDR3 is 17 amino acids long. Germline assignment: CDR1 MDHEN and CDR2 SYDVKM. The CDR3 DNA reads as TGTGCCAGCAGTTTCGGCAGGGGGCCGTCGAACACCGGGGAGCTGTTTTTT. It encodes CASSFGRGPSNTGELFF.

The sample holds one count of this clone. The chain employs TRBV11-2 and TRBJ2-1; the match to TRBD2 covers 11 bases. Germline V CDR1 and CDR2: SGHAT, FQNNGV. The V segment lost 5 bases and the J segment 7 bases; nucleotides outside the gene matches: 10. CDR3 size: 16 residues. The CDR3 nucleotides read TGTGCCAGCAGCCCTTTACTAGCGGGAGTTTCAAATGAGCAGTTCTTC. Protein: CASSPLLAGVSNEQFF.

The V and J genes are TRBV7-3 and TRBJ2-1; 16 positions match TRBD2. CDR3 length equals 15 residues. Germline CDR1 is SGHTA and CDR2 is FQGTGA. The V and J ends lost 6 bases and 11 bases, in that order; junction bases with no gene match: 7. CDR3 loop: CASSQPGLAGGQQFF. As DNA, the CDR3 is TGTGCCAGCAGTCAACCGGGACTAGCGGGGGGGCAGCAGTTCTTC.

The chain joins TRBV6-5 to TRBJ1-4, with TRBD1 matching 9 bases. The CDR3 runs to 14 residues. CDR1 is MNHEY and CDR2 is SVGAGI in the germline V gene. J was trimmed by 5 bases and V by 6 bases; bases with no gene match: 4. The chain's CDR3 is CASRGGTGNEKLFF. CDR3 bases: TGTGCCAGCAGGGGAGGGACAGGGAATGAAAAACTGTTTTTT.